The 8 T cell receptor beta chains below were found in one sample sequenced in a study of shared clonotypes between healthy human individuals. Clones were sequenced by immunoSEQ multiplex PCR, and TCRdb holds only the in-frame ones, with some missing. The data contain around 1,900,000 clones, roughly 95% of them seen just once; the ten biggest clones take up approximately 1.6%. Selected positively for CCR7 and CD45RO-negative, naive CD8 cells excluded terminally differentiated effector memory CD45RA+ cells. The sample was naive CD8+ T cells from PBMCs. The receptors derive from a man younger than 35 in good health. Some clones in this sample may be carry-over from other donors' samples.

This clone was picked up one time. This chain uses TRBV28 with TRBJ2-1; no clear D gene. The V end lost 3 bases, the J end lost 6 bases, and 15 bases lay between the germline ends. In germline, CDR1 is MDHEN, CDR2 SYDVKM. The CDR3 runs to 15 residues. The CDR3 loop reads CASSFRHTSPNEQFF. The CDR3 nucleotides read TGTGCCAGCAGTTTTCGGCATACTTCACCCAATGAGCAGTTCTTC. Full variable domain (remainder filled in from reference TRBV28 and TRBJ2-1): DVKVTQSSRYLVKRTGEKVFLECVQDMDHENMFWYRQDPGLGLRLIYFSYDVKMKEKGDIPEGYSVSREKKERFSLILESASTNQTSMYLCASSFRHTSPNEQFFGPGTRLTVL.

V usage is TRBV27 and J usage is TRBJ2-1; D gene unclear. Trimming pared 4 bases from V and 10 bases from J, leaving 14 bases between. CDR3 length equals 13 residues. Germline-derived CDR1 and CDR2 are MNHEY and SMNVEV (reference sequence). CDR3 nucleotide sequence: TGTGCCAGCAGTTCCACCCCTCTGGGGGAGCAGTTCTTC. It specifies CASSSTPLGEQFF.

The chain joins TRBV28 to TRBJ2-2; 10 positions agree with TRBD1. This CDR3 is built from 17 residues. The trim removed 4 bases at V and 7 bases at J, leaving 12 bases unmatched. CDR1 and CDR2 from the germline V gene are MDHEN and SYDVKM. The CDR3 nucleotides read TGTGCCAGCAGTTCCCCCCGACAGGGGGCGCTTCACGGGGAGCTGTTTTTT. Amino acid sequence: CASSSPRQGALHGELFF. Full variable domain (outside the CDR3, taken from reference TRBV28 and TRBJ2-2): DVKVTQSSRYLVKRTGEKVFLECVQDMDHENMFWYRQDPGLGLRLIYFSYDVKMKEKGDIPEGYSVSREKKERFSLILESASTNQTSMYLCASSSPRQGALHGELFFGEGSRLTVL.

The genes are TRBV5-6 and TRBJ1-2; 9 bases line up with TRBD1. The V and J ends lost 0 bases and 5 bases, in that order; junction bases with no gene match: 5. Germline CDR1 and CDR2: SGHDT and YYEEEE. This CDR3 spans 15 amino acids. The CDR3 DNA sequence: TGTGCCAGCAGCTTGGGGACAGGGGCGACATATGGCTACACCTTC. It codes for CASSLGTGATYGYTF. The full variable domain, in which reference TRBV5-6 and TRBJ1-2 provide the parts outside the CDR3, is DAGVTQSPTHLIKTRGQQVTLRCSPKSGHDTVSWYQQALGQGPQFIFQYYEEEERQRGNFPDRFSGHQFPNYSSELNVNALLLGDSALYLCASSLGTGATYGYTFGSGTRLTVV.

The chain is built from TRBV27 and TRBJ1-1, with D unresolved. V was clipped by 7 bases and J by 4 bases, with 19 bases between them. CDR1 and CDR2 from the germline V gene are MNHEY and SMNVEV (reference sequence). CDR3 length: 15 residues. The DNA for the CDR3 is TGTGCCAGCAATCTTAGGCCCGGGCTTCTCACTGAAGCTTTCTTT. Its protein product is CASNLRPGLLTEAFF.

The chain carries TRBV4-3 and TRBJ2-7, with D maybe TRBD1 (6 bases). CDR3 size: 15 residues. CDR1 LGHNA and CDR2 YSLEER come from the germline V gene. V was pared by 3 bases and J by 3 bases, with 15 bases between. The DNA for the CDR3 is TGCGCCAGCAGCCATGACCGGGACAATCTCTACGAGCAGTACTTC. Its protein is CASSHDRDNLYEQYF.

J is TRBJ2-6 and V is TRBV28; D is unresolved. The V gene lost 4 bases and the J gene lost 3 bases, with 13 bases spanning the gap. Germline V gene sequence: CDR1 MDHEN, CDR2 SYDVKM. The CDR3 extends over 16 amino acids. CDR3 nucleotides: TGTGCCAGCAGTTACCGTCGTGGGTATGGGGCCAACGTCCTGACTTTC. Residues: CASSYRRGYGANVLTF.

The chain is built from TRBV27 and TRBJ2-7, with a weak D call TRBD1 (5 bases). Germline CDR1 is MNHEY and CDR2 is SMNVEV (reference sequence). The ends were cut back, 6 bases at V and 4 bases at J, with 16 bases in the middle. This CDR3 has 14 amino acids. In DNA, the CDR3 is TGTGCCAGCAGGCCCCTACTCGACAGTTACGAGCAGTACTTC. This encodes CASRPLLDSYEQYF.